This T cell receptor (beta chain) was retrieved from a study of blood T cell repertoires in COVID-19. Overall study: In each case, the material was cDNA or gDNA derived from T cells, B-cell-depleted T cells, or PBMCs.

Measured with immunoSEQ multiplex PCR; TCRdb has only the in-frame clones, and not every one. The profile shows 350,000 to 400,000 clones, around 89% of them singletons. Cohorts were based on clinical histories the participants reported. Germline-derived CDR1 and CDR2 are SGHRS and YFSETQ. V dropped 1 base and J dropped 0; count of bases not matched to a gene: 9. This CDR3 contains 17 residues. This clone appeared a few times. The chain employs TRBV5-1 and TRBJ1-1; 7 nucleotides align to TRBD1. This TCR came from a woman in her thirties with acute COVID-19. The sequenced sample was PBMCs or T cells enriched from blood (not recorded which). The CDR3 nucleotides are TGCGCCAGCAGCTTGATAGGGGGCGGGTCAATGAACACTGAAGCTTTCTTT. Protein sequence: CASSLIGGGSMNTEAFF.